Listed here are 27 T cell receptor beta chains from one sample, sequenced in a study of blood T cell repertoires in COVID-19. The repertoire was sequenced with immunoSEQ multiplex PCR; TCRdb's copy has only in-frame clones and lacks some. The table includes about 380,000 clones, around 89% detected once. The sample comprised PBMCs or T cells enriched from blood (not recorded which). The receptors were gathered from a woman under 30 who had recovered from COVID-19.

The gene calls are TRBV2 and TRBJ1-2; D may be TRBD1 (6 bases). V was clipped by 6 bases and J by 3 bases, with 20 bases between them. Per the germline V gene, CDR1 is SNHLY and CDR2 is FYNNEI. This CDR3 region has 16 residues. Here the CDR3 reads CASRVGSGERHYGYTF. DNA for the CDR3: TGTGCCAGCAGAGTAGGATCAGGGGAGAGGCACTATGGCTACACCTTC.

This chain joins TRBV12-5 and TRBJ1-5; possibly TRBD1 for D (6 bases). V was clipped by 2 bases and J by 4 bases, with 12 bases between them. The CDR3 has 15 residues. Germline CDR1 and CDR2: LGHNT and FRNRAP. The CDR3 sequence is CASGLPTRGNQPQHF. As DNA, the CDR3 is TGTGCTAGTGGTTTGCCGACCAGGGGTAATCAGCCCCAGCATTTT.

The gene calls are TRBV4-1 and TRBJ2-7; maybe TRBD2 (6 bases). This CDR3 region has 18 residues. The V end lost 5 bases, the J end lost 4 bases, and 27 bases lay between the germline ends. From germline, CDR1 is MGHRA and CDR2 YSYEKL. CDR3 sequence: CASSSQAIAAGILYEQYF. In nucleotides, the CDR3 is TGCGCCAGCAGCTCTCAAGCGATAGCGGCAGGAATCCTTTACGAGCAGTACTTC.

A word on this clone: No conserved phenylalanine or tryptophan is present at the end of the CDR3, so a read error is the likely explanation. The limits of the CDR3 on the DNA are not certain, so only TCRdb's listed CDR3 is given. The chain is built from TRBV6-2 or TRBV6-3 and TRBJ1-2; the D call of TRBD1 is as the table states it, not checked on the DNA. Germline assignment: CDR1 MNHEY and CDR2 SVGEGT. The CDR3 is made up of 12 amino acids, end residues included. The CDR3 sequence: CASSSGQPKLHL.

Only one count was recorded for this clone. The V gene is TRBV30, the J gene TRBJ1-1; D remains ambiguous. V was pared by 4 bases and J by 11 bases, with 14 bases between. The CDR3 totals 11 residues. Germline V CDR1 and CDR2: GTSNPN, SVGIG (reference sequence). The CDR3 DNA sequence: TGTGCCTGGACCCTCGGCCTCGGGGCTTTCTTT. Encoded protein: CAWTLGLGAFF.

The chain uses TRBV28 and TRBJ1-2; D is uncertain. The CDR3 is 13 residues long. Germline V gives CDR1 MDHEN, CDR2 SYDVKM. The germline V and J ends were trimmed by 5 bases and 8 bases, with 15 bases remaining between them. The CDR3 DNA is TGTGCCAGCAGTCCCTCCGGACGGGAGGGCTACACCTTC. The encoded protein is CASSPSGREGYTF.

The chain has TRBV7-8 and TRBJ2-4; 9 positions agree with TRBD2. J was trimmed by 4 bases and V by 6 bases; bases with no gene match: 19. Germline loops: CDR1 SGHVS, CDR2 FQNEAQ. CDR3 length: 19 residues. The DNA of the CDR3 is TGTGCCAGCAGAAAACGTATACAGGGCCGCGCGGGGGGGAAAAACATTCAGTACTTC. Translation: CASRKRIQGRAGGKNIQYF. The variable domain in full, with the rest retrieved from reference TRBV7-8 and TRBJ2-4, is GAGVSQSPRYKVAKRGQDVALRCDPISGHVSLFWYQQALGQGPEFLTYFQNEAQLDKSGLPSDRFFAERPEGSVSTLKIQRTQQEDSAVYLCASRKRIQGRAGGKNIQYFGAGTRLSVL.

The chain has TRBV5-1 and TRBJ1-5, with D perhaps matching TRBD1 (5 bases). CDR1 is SGHRS, CDR2 YFSETQ, per germline. V was cut by 4 bases and J by 1 base, with 9 bases left in between. This CDR3 is built from 14 residues. The CDR3 is CASSAGESNQPQHF. The CDR3 DNA reads TGCGCCAGCAGCGCGGGGGAGAGCAATCAGCCCCAGCATTTT.

This chain uses TRBV28 with TRBJ2-2; the match to TRBD1 covers 11 bases. In germline, CDR1 is MDHEN, CDR2 SYDVKM. V was pared by 5 bases and J by 4 bases, with 9 bases of the junction left unmatched. The length of the CDR3 is 17 residues. CDR3 loop: CASSPHGTGGRTGELFF. The CDR3 nucleotides read TGTGCCAGCAGTCCACACGGGACAGGGGGGCGCACCGGGGAGCTGTTTTTT.

The chain couples TRBV18 to TRBJ2-3; perhaps TRBD1 as D (6 bases). The V end lost 6 bases, the J end lost 0 bases, and 10 bases lay between the germline ends. CDR3 length: 14 amino acids. Germline CDR1 is KGHSH and CDR2 is LQKENI. CDR3 loop: CASSRTVSTDTQYF. DNA of the CDR3: TGTGCCAGCTCGCGGACAGTGAGCACAGATACGCAGTATTTT.

The chain recombines TRBV6-5 with TRBJ2-5; 14 bases are a match to TRBD2. The CDR3 sequence is 15 residues long. Per the germline V gene, CDR1 is MNHEY and CDR2 is SVGAGI. V lost 8 bases and J lost 0; bases outside the gene matches: 2. The DNA of the CDR3 is TGTGCCAGCGGACTAGCGGGGGGTCACCAAGAGACCCAGTACTTC. As protein: CASGLAGGHQETQYF.

The V and J genes are TRBV30 and TRBJ2-1; 11 bases fit TRBD1. Per germline, CDR1 GTSNPN and CDR2 SVGIG (reference sequence). The V and J ends lost 3 bases and 2 bases, in that order; junction bases with no gene match: 3. The CDR3 is 15 amino acids. Here the CDR3 reads CAWSPGQGAYNEQFF. Here the CDR3 DNA reads TGTGCCTGGAGCCCGGGACAGGGGGCCTACAATGAGCAGTTCTTC.

The gene calls are TRBV6-5 and TRBJ1-4; TRBD1 aligns across 7 bases. Trimming cost V 6 bases and J 6 bases; bases outside gene matches: 7. The CDR3 is 14 amino acids. The germline CDR1 and CDR2 sequences are MNHEY and SVGAGI. CDR3: CASRHRGADEKLFF. The DNA of the CDR3 is TGTGCCAGCAGACACAGGGGCGCGGATGAAAAACTGTTTTTT.

The CDR3 DNA reads TGTGCCAGCAGTTTGTTCCAGGCGGGGCTCTATGGCTACACCTTC. It translates to CASSLFQAGLYGYTF. The chain employs TRBV28 and TRBJ1-2; perhaps TRBD1 as D (5 bases). This CDR3 region has 15 residues. Per germline, CDR1 MDHEN and CDR2 SYDVKM. V was shortened by 3 bases and J by 4 bases, with 15 bases between the two germline ends.

The J gene is TRBJ2-3, the V gene TRBV5-1, with a tentative D call TRBD2 (6 bases). CDR1 SGHRS and CDR2 YFSETQ come from the germline V gene. Trimming removed 3 bases at V and 4 bases at J, with 15 bases between. This CDR3 is built from 15 residues. This chain's CDR3 is CASSSDEGGSDTQYF. In DNA, the CDR3 is TGCGCCAGCAGCTCGGACGAGGGAGGATCAGATACGCAGTATTTT.

As concerns this clone: Additional DNA sequences in this sample encode the identical CDR3. V gene TRBV25-1 combines with J gene TRBJ1-2; 9 bases fit TRBD1. The CDR3 loop spans 12 amino acids. Germline loops: CDR1 MGHDK, CDR2 SYGVNS. Trimming removed 3 bases from V and 7 bases from J; junction bases left unmatched: 0. CDR3 in DNA: TGTGCCAGCAGTGAGGACAGGGGTGGCTACACCTTC. The encoded protein is CASSEDRGGYTF.

This chain links TRBV15 with TRBJ2-1, with 9 bases identical to TRBD2. The germline V gene encodes CDR1 LNHNV and CDR2 YYDKDF (reference sequence). V dropped 0 bases and J dropped 0; count of bases not matched to a gene: 15. CDR3 length: 21 amino acids. For the CDR3, the DNA is TGTGCCACCAGCAGAGAGAAAACCGGGACTAGCCGACCGAGCTCCTACAATGAGCAGTTCTTC. It codes for CATSREKTGTSRPSSYNEQFF.

The chain combines TRBV2 with TRBJ2-7, with a weak D call TRBD2 (6 bases). V gave up 6 bases and J gave up 0 bases, with 15 bases separating them. Germline loops: CDR1 SNHLY, CDR2 FYNNEI. CDR3 length: 15 amino acids. The CDR3 protein is CASRAGTEYSYEQYF. CDR3 DNA: TGTGCCAGCAGAGCCGGGACTGAGTACTCCTACGAGCAGTACTTC.

The chain links TRBV27 to TRBJ2-7; the D is unclear. Trimming cost V 4 bases and J 3 bases, with 10 bases left between them. Germline CDR1 and CDR2: MNHEY and SMNVEV (reference sequence). CDR3 length equals 13 residues. CDR3 nucleotide sequence: TGTGCCAGCAGTTACCTGAACAACTACGAGCAGTACTTC. This encodes CASSYLNNYEQYF.

The V and J genes are TRBV4-3 and TRBJ2-1, with 8 positions matching TRBD1. The CDR3 contains 14 residues. V gave up 4 bases and J gave up 15 bases; unmatched junction bases: 14. Germline loops: CDR1 LGHNA, CDR2 YSLEER. For the CDR3, the DNA is TGCGCCAGCAGCCGGGGACAGGCTACCGGTCGGCGGTTCTTC. Translation: CASSRGQATGRRFF.

V usage is TRBV5-1 and J usage is TRBJ2-7; 7 nucleotides line up with TRBD2. This CDR3 spans 14 amino acids. CDR1 and CDR2 (germline): SGHRS, YFSETQ. Unmatched junction bases numbered 7, after V lost 1 base and J lost 6 bases. Here the CDR3 reads CASSLSGIGSEQYF. For the CDR3, the DNA is TGCGCCAGCAGCTTGAGCGGGATTGGAAGCGAGCAGTACTTC. The full variable domain, rest sourced from reference TRBV5-1 and TRBJ2-7, is KAGVTQTPRYLIKTRGQQVTLSCSPISGHRSVSWYQQTPGQGLQFLFEYFSETQRNKGNFPGRFSGRQFSNSRSEMNVSTLELGDSALYLCASSLSGIGSEQYFGPGTRLTVT.

This chain connects TRBV14 to TRBJ1-1, with TRBD1 as a possible D gene (6 bases). CDR3 size: 16 residues. Germline CDR1 and CDR2: SGHDN and FVKESK. V lost 1 base and J lost 0, with 12 bases in between. The CDR3 DNA sequence: TGTGCCAGCAGCCAAGCCAGGGGTATAATGAACACTGAAGCTTTCTTT. Amino acid sequence: CASSQARGIMNTEAFF.

The chain recombines TRBV7-9 with TRBJ2-2; D is possibly TRBD1 (6 bases). V dropped 2 bases and J dropped 1 base, with 17 bases sitting between them. Germline CDR1 is SEHNR and CDR2 is FQNEAQ (reference sequence). The CDR3 extends over 18 amino acids. This CDR3 reads CASSLITGHRKNTGELFF. Here the CDR3 DNA reads TGTGCCAGCAGCTTAATCACGGGACACCGAAAGAACACCGGGGAGCTGTTTTTT.

The rearrangement joins TRBV4-3 to TRBJ2-3; possibly TRBD2 for D (5 bases). Germline CDR1 and CDR2: LGHNA and YSLEER. This CDR3 spans 16 amino acids. Trimming shortened V by 1 base and J by 4 bases, and 15 bases separated the two germline ends. As DNA, the CDR3 is TGCGCCAGCAGCCAAGGGGAAGGGCTAGCTGCAGATACGCAGTATTTT. Its protein is CASSQGEGLAADTQYF.

The J gene is TRBJ2-2, the V gene TRBV6-5, with D perhaps matching TRBD1 (5 bases). Germline CDR1 MNHEY, CDR2 SVGAGI. The CDR3 is 16 residues long. V lost 0 bases, J lost 6 bases, and 14 bases lay in between. This CDR3 is CASSYSQGGHAGELFF. The CDR3 DNA reads as TGTGCCAGCAGTTACTCTCAGGGTGGCCACGCCGGGGAGCTGTTTTTT.

The chain has TRBV2 and TRBJ2-7, with D possibly being TRBD1 (5 bases). The CDR3 runs to 13 residues. Trimming took 7 bases from V and 2 from J, leaving 12 bases between them. CDR1 is SNHLY, CDR2 FYNNEI, per germline. CDR3 DNA sequence: TGTGCCAGCATAACAGGCCTAACCTACGAGCAGTACTTC. This translates into CASITGLTYEQYF.

CDR3 amino acids: CASSLVTSEKLFF. The CDR3 bases are TGTGCCAGCAGCTTGGTTACATCCGAAAAACTGTTTTTT. The rearrangement joins TRBV5-5 to TRBJ1-4; D call uncertain. This CDR3 is 13 amino acids long. Germline V gene lookup returns CDR1 SGHKS and CDR2 YYEKEE (reference sequence). Trimming removed 0 bases from V and 8 bases from J, with 8 bases in between.